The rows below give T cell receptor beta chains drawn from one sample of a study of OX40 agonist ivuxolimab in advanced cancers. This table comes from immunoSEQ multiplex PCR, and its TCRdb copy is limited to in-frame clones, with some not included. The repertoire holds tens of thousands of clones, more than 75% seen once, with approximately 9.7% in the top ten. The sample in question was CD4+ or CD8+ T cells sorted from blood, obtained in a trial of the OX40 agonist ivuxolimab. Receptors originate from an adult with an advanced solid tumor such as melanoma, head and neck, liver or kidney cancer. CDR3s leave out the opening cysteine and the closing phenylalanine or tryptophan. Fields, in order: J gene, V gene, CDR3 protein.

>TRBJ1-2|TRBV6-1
ASSEAMGYGYT
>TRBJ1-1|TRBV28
ASSYRVNTEAF
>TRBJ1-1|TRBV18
ASSPPKEVMNTEAF
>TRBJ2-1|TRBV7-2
ASSLGGTSGYEQF
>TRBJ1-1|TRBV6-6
ASSPGQGARTEAF
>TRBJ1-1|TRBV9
ASSSNTEAF
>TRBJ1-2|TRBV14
ASSQDFRRNYGYT
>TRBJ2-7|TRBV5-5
ATNRQGIYEQY
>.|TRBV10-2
ASGGEAGGLEQY
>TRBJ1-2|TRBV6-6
ASKLQPNYGYT
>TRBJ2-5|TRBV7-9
ASSPAVSSGGETQY
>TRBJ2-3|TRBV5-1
ASSLRSGATDTQY
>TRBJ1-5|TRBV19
ASSINRWGIGDSNQPQH